A selection of T cell receptor beta chains follows, all from one sample in a study of identical twins. TCRdb recomputed calls from the 5' RACE reads with MiXCR, one row per CDR3 protein. Of around 250,000 distinct CDR3 sequences in the sample, 6.5% were seen once. This sample was also put to use in a study of T cells expressing NK-cell markers.

The sequenced sample consisted of CD8+ T cells sorted from blood. These receptor sequences come from a woman between 18 and 29 years old in good health. Both conserved end residues are part of each CDR3. A D gene is named only where the DNA matches it firmly. The size of a clone is reported for some rows only, either as once, few or many, or as a class for expanded clones.

clone_size	d_call	cdr3_length	v_call	j_call	cdr3_aa	cdr3_nt
NA	TRBD2	18	TRBV3-1	TRBJ2-7	CASSDRLAGGDNYEWQYF	TGTGCCAGCAGCGACCGTCTAGCGGGGGGCGATAACTACGAGTGGCAGTACTTC
many	NA	16	TRBV12-5	TRBJ2-1	CASGPALLDYYNEQFF	TGTGCTAGTGGTCCAGCTTTATTGGACTATTACAATGAGCAGTTCTTC
few	NA	14	TRBV9	TRBJ2-1	CASSVVDGLGGQFF	TGTGCCAGCAGCGTAGTTGACGGGTTAGGTGGGCAGTTCTTC
many	NA	13	TRBV5-1	TRBJ1-2	CASSSGLNYGYTF	TGCGCCAGCAGCTCCGGACTCAACTATGGCTACACCTTC
few	NA	15	TRBV15	TRBJ2-5	CATSVPGLYQETQYF	TGTGCCACCAGCGTACCCGGGCTGTACCAAGAGACCCAGTACTTC
NA	NA	13	TRBV3-1	TRBJ2-5	CASSRRPGETQYF	TGTGCCAGCAGCCGAAGACCCGGGGAGACCCAGTACTTC
few	NA	15	TRBV7-7	TRBJ2-2	CASSLGSGTTGELFF	TGTGCTAGCAGCTTGGGTTCGGGGACCACCGGGGAGCTGTTTTTT
NA	NA	14	TRBV4-1	TRBJ2-7	CASSQAAPAGEQYF	TGCGCCAGCAGCCAAGCGGCCCCGGCGGGAGAGCAGTACTTC
few	NA	16	TRBV28	TRBJ1-2	CASSLGRDLSNYGYTF	TGTGCCAGCAGTTTGGGTCGGGACCTCTCTAACTATGGCTACACCTTC
many	NA	13	TRBV6-1	TRBJ2-5	CASSEGLGETQYF	TGTGCCAGCAGTGAAGGCCTCGGTGAGACCCAGTACTTC
NA	TRBD2	17	TRBV7-9	TRBJ2-2	CASSFLAGDTNTGELFF	TGTGCCAGCAGCTTTTTAGCGGGGGATACGAACACCGGGGAGCTGTTTTTT
few	TRBD2	20	TRBV20-1	TRBJ2-1	CSARDSGTSGGVGLYNEQFF	TGCAGTGCTAGAGATTCGGGGACTAGCGGGGGGGTAGGTTTGTACAATGAGCAGTTCTTC
few	NA	13	TRBV7-6	TRBJ1-4	CASTPYGGEKLFF	TGTGCCAGCACTCCCTACGGGGGGGAAAAACTGTTTTTT
many	NA	15	TRBV6-5	TRBJ2-5	CASSYFGPLGETQYF	TGTGCCAGCAGTTACTTCGGACCGCTGGGGGAGACCCAGTACTTC
few	NA	12	TRBV20-1	TRBJ1-1	CSAPKGYTEAFF	TGCAGTGCTCCCAAGGGATACACTGAAGCTTTCTTT
few	TRBD1	15	TRBV27	TRBJ2-7	CASSLLTGASYEQYF	TGTGCCAGCAGTTTATTAACAGGGGCCTCCTACGAGCAGTACTTC
many	TRBD1	16	TRBV7-6	TRBJ1-3	CASSLGPGQGFNTIYF	TGTGCCAGCAGCTTAGGCCCGGGACAGGGTTTTAACACCATATATTTT
few	NA	14	TRBV20-1	TRBJ2-3	CSAMQRSSTDTQYF	TGCAGTGCTATGCAGCGGTCTAGCACAGATACGCAGTATTTT
NA	NA	16	TRBV20-1	TRBJ2-1	CSARTPTRLYGNEQFF	TGCAGTGCTAGGACCCCCACTAGATTATATGGGAATGAGCAGTTCTTC
few	NA	13	TRBV18	TRBJ1-2	CASSPGRSYGYTF	TGTGCCAGCTCACCAGGCCGCTCCTATGGCTACACCTTC
NA	TRBD2	17	TRBV6-1	TRBJ2-2	CASSGGLAGGNPGELFF	TGTGCCAGCAGTGGCGGACTAGCGGGGGGGAATCCCGGGGAGCTGTTTTTT
few	NA	16	TRBV10-3	TRBJ1-2	CAISETPDSVRDGYTF	TGTGCCATCAGTGAGACGCCGGACAGTGTAAGGGACGGCTACACCTTC